A single T cell receptor (beta chain) is shown here with its context. The data are from a study of T-cell reconstitution after alpha-beta-depleted transplantation in children. Trimming took off 3 bases at V and 9 bases at J, with 6 bases between the two ends. Looked up from germline, CDR1 is MDHEN and CDR2 is SYDVKM. The CDR3 sequence is 11 residues long. Unique molecular identifiers were incorporated when the TCRbeta library was constructed. TCRdb re-called the PCR reads through MiXCR, storing one row per CDR3 protein. This table has around 80,000 distinct CDR3 sequences, around a sixth appearing once.

Sample: PBMCs, mostly from graft donor cells, taken 360 days after TCRalphabeta/CD19-depleted stem cell transplant. The chain employs TRBV28 and TRBJ2-1; no clear D. This sequence was found in a male patient aged 2 to 10 who had a stem cell transplant for acute lymphoblastic leukemia, so the T cells may come from the graft donor. The CDR3: CASSFISEQFF. In DNA, the CDR3 is TGTGCCAGCAGTTTTATTAGTGAGCAGTTCTTC.